The 13 T cell receptor beta chains listed next were all sequenced from one sample in a study of OX40 agonist ivuxolimab in advanced cancers. The assay was immunoSEQ multiplex PCR, and TCRdb's table has in-frame clones only and misses some. The table lists fewer than 75,000 clones, about 87% of them singletons. The material sequenced was CD4+ or CD8+ T cells sorted from blood, taken in a trial of the OX40 agonist ivuxolimab. The receptors were sampled from an adult with an advanced solid tumor such as melanoma, head and neck, liver or kidney cancer.

The chain has TRBV7-2 and TRBJ1-1, with 7 bases aligning to TRBD1. Per germline, CDR1 SGHTA and CDR2 FQGNSA. The CDR3 sequence is 15 residues long. V dropped 3 bases and J dropped 3; count of bases not matched to a gene: 7. This CDR3 is CASSFSRTGYTEAFF. CDR3 bases: TGTGCCAGCAGCTTCTCTAGGACAGGTTACACTGAAGCTTTCTTT.

This chain uses TRBV15 with TRBJ2-7; D tentatively fits TRBD1 or TRBD2 (5 bases each). The CDR3 totals 14 residues. Germline values: CDR1 LNHNV, CDR2 YYDKDF (reference sequence). The V gene lost 1 base and the J gene lost 0 bases, with 7 bases spanning the gap. CDR3 sequence: CATSRGDHSYEQYF. CDR3 sequence (DNA): TGTGCCACCAGCAGAGGGGACCACTCCTACGAGCAGTACTTC.

This clone was detected a few times. The rearrangement uses TRBV6-6 and TRBJ2-2; D is uncertain. This CDR3 has 13 amino acids. V lost 6 bases and J 8 bases, leaving 13 bases between the germline ends. The germline CDR1 and CDR2 sequences are MNHNY and SVGAGI (reference sequence). The CDR3, as DNA: TGTGCCAGCAGCCCCTCTTTGGAGGGGGAGCTGTTTTTT. Protein sequence: CASSPSLEGELFF.

This clone has a handful of counts. V is TRBV19 and J is TRBJ2-1, with TRBD2 identical over 7 bases. Germline V gives CDR1 LNHDA, CDR2 SQIVND (reference sequence). V was pared by 7 bases and J by 9 bases, with 6 bases of the junction left unmatched. The CDR3 spans 12 residues. The CDR3 bases are TGTGCCAGTATGGGGGGGGTAGGTGAGCAGTTCTTC. Translation gives CASMGGVGEQFF. Combining the CDR3 with reference TRBV19 and TRBJ2-1 gives the whole variable domain DGGITQSPKYLFRKEGQNVTLSCEQNLNHDAMYWYRQDPGQGLRLIYYSQIVNDFQKGDIAEGYSVSREKKESFPLTVTSAQKNPTAFYLCASMGGVGEQFFGPGTRLTVL.

The CDR3 DNA reads as TGTGCCAGTAGCAGCTTGTTGAACACTGAAGCTTTCTTT. It encodes CASSSLLNTEAFF. The genes are TRBV19 and TRBJ1-1; D gene ambiguous. This CDR3 region has 13 residues. Germline V lookup: CDR1 LNHDA, CDR2 SQIVND (reference sequence). The V end was cut by 6 bases, the J end by 0 bases, with 8 bases between.

This chain links TRBV19 with TRBJ2-7; 10 positions match TRBD2. This CDR3 has 13 amino acids. The V gene's germline CDR1 is LNHDA and CDR2 SQIVND (reference sequence). Trimming removed 6 bases from V and 3 bases from J; junction bases left unmatched: 2. CDR3 sequence (DNA): TGTGCCAGTAGCGCTAGCGGGAGCTACGAGCAGTACTTC. Its translation is CASSASGSYEQYF.

The gene calls are TRBV7-9 and TRBJ1-1; TRBD1 matches 8 bases. CDR1 and CDR2 (germline): SEHNR, FQNEAQ (reference sequence). The CDR3 has 14 residues. The trim removed 6 bases at V and 7 bases at J, leaving 10 bases unmatched. The CDR3: CASSLRQGPNEAFF. The CDR3 DNA is TGTGCCAGCAGTCTTCGACAGGGGCCTAATGAAGCTTTCTTT.

In its sample, this clone was seen a few times. The chain uses TRBV9 and TRBJ2-7; D call uncertain. V was shortened by 0 bases and J by 3 bases, with 10 bases between the two germline ends. The V gene's germline CDR1 is SGDLS and CDR2 YYNGEE. CDR3 length: 14 residues. The DNA of the CDR3 is TGTGCCAGCAGCGTAGACTGGGGAAACTACGAGCAGTACTTC. It specifies CASSVDWGNYEQYF.

This clone was recorded once. This chain joins TRBV10-3 and TRBJ1-3; maybe TRBD1 (5 bases). Trimming left V 10 bases short and J 2 bases short, with 18 bases between. From germline, CDR1 is ENHRY and CDR2 SYGVKD. CDR3 length: 15 amino acids. CDR3 protein: CATKRGPGTGNTIYF. The CDR3 DNA reads as TGTGCCACGAAGAGGGGTCCCGGAACTGGAAACACCATATATTTT.

V is TRBV30 and J is TRBJ1-5; the D gene is possibly TRBD1 (6 bases). V lost 2 bases to trimming and J lost 6 bases, with 11 bases between them. The CDR3 contains 13 residues. Germline loops: CDR1 GTSNPN, CDR2 SVGIG (reference sequence). CDR3 nucleotide sequence: TGTGCCTGGAGTAAACAGGGAAGTCAGCCCCAGCATTTT. Protein: CAWSKQGSQPQHF.

The J gene is TRBJ2-7, the V gene TRBV18; 7 positions agree with TRBD1. The CDR3 has 14 amino acids. The junction had 15 bases not matched to a gene; V was cut back by 6 bases and J by 10 bases. CDR1 and CDR2 (germline): KGHSH, LQKENI. In DNA, the CDR3 is TGTGCCAGCTCTCAAATATCCGGGACAGACGTTCAGTACTTC. This gives the protein CASSQISGTDVQYF.

Here the CDR3 reads CASSLAGNQPQHF. The CDR3, as DNA: TGTGCCAGCAGCTTAGCTGGGAATCAGCCCCAGCATTTT. V and J are TRBV11-2 and TRBJ1-5; no reliable D call. Germline assignment: CDR1 SGHAT and CDR2 FQNNGV. There are 13 residues in the CDR3. The ends were cut back, 1 base at V and 4 bases at J, with 5 bases in the middle. Full variable domain (remainder filled in from reference TRBV11-2 and TRBJ1-5): EAGVAQSPRYKIIEKRQSVAFWCNPISGHATLYWYQQILGQGPKLLIQFQNNGVVDDSQLPKDRFSAERLKGVDSTLKIQPAKLEDSAVYLCASSLAGNQPQHFGDGTRLSIL.

The chain's CDR3 is CASSLSTSGVYEQYF. Written as DNA, the CDR3 is TGCGCCAGCAGCTTGTCGACTAGCGGAGTCTACGAGCAGTACTTC. The rearrangement links TRBV5-1 to TRBJ2-7, with 9 bases that match TRBD2. Germline lookup yields CDR1 SGHRS and CDR2 YFSETQ. The CDR3 contains 15 residues. V was clipped by 1 base and J by 3 bases; unmatched bases: 5.